This T cell receptor (beta chain) was captured in a study of blood T cell repertoires in COVID-19. Methods used by the authors: From reference gene primer amplification, estimates of nucleated cell counts were derived. The method was immunoSEQ multiplex PCR; TCRdb's version includes in-frame clones alone and lacks a portion of them. That table supplies the V and J calls and clone size; D and trimming were determined from the DNA. The sample has nearly 110,000 clones, less than 80% seen once. Germline V gene lookup returns CDR1 SGHRS and CDR2 YFSETQ. Between the trimmed V and J ends, which lost 4 bases and 8 bases, there was a span of 7 bases. This CDR3 comprises 11 residues.

The chain has TRBV5-1 and TRBJ2-1; maybe TRBD2 (5 bases). Material for sequencing was peripheral blood. The sequence came from a man older than 75 with COVID-19, enrolled during active disease. CDR3 in DNA: TGCGCCAGCAGCAGGGAGTATGAGCAGTTCTTC. Amino acids: CASSREYEQFF.